The 3 T cell receptor beta chains reported below all come from one sample, sequenced in a study of post-analysis software for immune sequencing data. Study findings and constraints: Five TRBV segments, including TRBV5-6, TRBV5-1 and TRBV20-1, were more frequent in patients than controls.

cDNA libraries of TCR beta carried unique molecular identifiers. TCRdb reprocessed the PCR reads via MiXCR and lists one record per CDR3 protein. The sample records 430,000 or so distinct CDR3 sequences, approximately 38% being singletons. Their specific antigens are unknown. The specimen was blood. The receptors were gathered from a girl aged 2 to 10 with multiple sclerosis.

This clonotype was seen more than once but under ten times. V is TRBV20-1 and J is TRBJ2-5; TRBD2 agrees at 8 bases. The CDR3 is made up of 16 amino acids. Germline assignment: CDR1 DFQATT and CDR2 SNEGSKA (reference sequence). V was clipped by 3 bases and J by 1 base; unmatched bases: 10. CDR3 coding DNA: TGCAGTGCTAGGGGAACTAGCGGAGAAATCCAAGAGACCCAGTACTTC. Its protein product is CSARGTSGEIQETQYF.

This clonotype showed up just a few times. The chain links TRBV7-2 to TRBJ1-4; TRBD1 matches at 7 bases. Germline V gene sequence: CDR1 SGHTA, CDR2 FQGNSA. V shed 5 bases and J 5 bases; nucleotides not matched to a gene: 14. The CDR3 contains 17 residues. This CDR3 is CASSPRQGISRNEKLFF. The CDR3 DNA reads as TGTGCCAGCAGCCCCCGACAGGGAATAAGCCGGAATGAAAAACTGTTTTTT.

CDR3 coding DNA: TGCGCCAGCAGCTGGGGCCCCCGGGGGGATACGCAGTATTTT. Translation gives CASSWGPRGDTQYF. V and J are TRBV5-1 and TRBJ2-3, with D possibly TRBD2 on 6 matching bases. The V and J ends lost 3 bases and 6 bases respectively, with 14 bases between them. Germline loops: CDR1 SGHRS, CDR2 YFSETQ. There are 14 residues in the CDR3.